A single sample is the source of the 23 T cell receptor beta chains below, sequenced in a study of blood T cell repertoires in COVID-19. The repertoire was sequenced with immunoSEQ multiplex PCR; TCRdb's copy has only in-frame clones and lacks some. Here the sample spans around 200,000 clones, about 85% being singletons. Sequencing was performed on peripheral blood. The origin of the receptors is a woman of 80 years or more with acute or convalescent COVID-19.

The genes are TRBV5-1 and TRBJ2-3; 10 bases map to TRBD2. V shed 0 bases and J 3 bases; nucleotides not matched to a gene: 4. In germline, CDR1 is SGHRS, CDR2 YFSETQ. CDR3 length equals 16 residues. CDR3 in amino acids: CASSLAGLAETDTQYF. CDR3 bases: TGCGCCAGCAGCTTGGCCGGACTAGCGGAAACAGATACGCAGTATTTT.

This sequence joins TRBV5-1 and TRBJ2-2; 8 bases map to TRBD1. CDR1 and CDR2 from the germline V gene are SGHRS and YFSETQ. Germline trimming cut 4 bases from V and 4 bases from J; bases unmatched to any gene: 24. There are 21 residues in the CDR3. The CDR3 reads CASSPYPRTGLIRAGTGELFF. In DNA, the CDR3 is TGCGCCAGCAGCCCCTACCCCAGGACAGGGCTGATTCGAGCCGGCACCGGGGAGCTGTTTTTT.

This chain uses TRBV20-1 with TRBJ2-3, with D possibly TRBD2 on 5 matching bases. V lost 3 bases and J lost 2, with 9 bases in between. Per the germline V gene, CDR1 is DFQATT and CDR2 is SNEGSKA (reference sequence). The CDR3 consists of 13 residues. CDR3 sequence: CSASRGSTDTQYF. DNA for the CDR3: TGCAGTGCTAGTCGGGGATCCACAGATACGCAGTATTTT.

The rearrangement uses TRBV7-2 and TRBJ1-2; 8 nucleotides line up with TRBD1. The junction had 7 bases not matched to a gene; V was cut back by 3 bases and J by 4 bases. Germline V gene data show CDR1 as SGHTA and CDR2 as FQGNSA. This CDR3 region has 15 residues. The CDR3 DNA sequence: TGTGCCAGCAGCTTCCCTCGACAGGGGAGCTATGGCTACACCTTC. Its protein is CASSFPRQGSYGYTF.

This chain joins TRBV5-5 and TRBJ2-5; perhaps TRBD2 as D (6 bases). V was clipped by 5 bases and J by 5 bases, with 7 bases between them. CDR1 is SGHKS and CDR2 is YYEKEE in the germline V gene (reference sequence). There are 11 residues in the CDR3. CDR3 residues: CASRRGETQYF. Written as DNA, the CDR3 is TGTGCCAGCAGACGGGGGGAGACCCAGTACTTC.

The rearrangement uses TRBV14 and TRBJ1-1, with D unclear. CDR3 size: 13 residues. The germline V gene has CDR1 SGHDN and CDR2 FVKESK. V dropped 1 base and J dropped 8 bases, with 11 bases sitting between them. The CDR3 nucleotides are TGTGCCAGCAGCCAAGTGAGCGGGAAAGAAGCTTTCTTT. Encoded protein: CASSQVSGKEAFF.

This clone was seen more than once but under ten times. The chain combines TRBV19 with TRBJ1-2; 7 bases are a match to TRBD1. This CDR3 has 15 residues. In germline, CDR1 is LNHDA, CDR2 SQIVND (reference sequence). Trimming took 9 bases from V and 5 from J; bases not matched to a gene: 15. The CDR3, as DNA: TGTGCCAGCTTCACAGGGGACAGTGCTCGGTATGGCTACACCTTC. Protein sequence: CASFTGDSARYGYTF.

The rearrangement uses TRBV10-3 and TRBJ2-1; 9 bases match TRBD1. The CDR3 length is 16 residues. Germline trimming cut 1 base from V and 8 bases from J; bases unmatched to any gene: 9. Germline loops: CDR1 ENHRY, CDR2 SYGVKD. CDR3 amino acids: CAISELAGTGMHEQFF. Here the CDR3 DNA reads TGTGCCATCAGTGAGTTGGCGGGGACAGGGATGCATGAGCAGTTCTTC.

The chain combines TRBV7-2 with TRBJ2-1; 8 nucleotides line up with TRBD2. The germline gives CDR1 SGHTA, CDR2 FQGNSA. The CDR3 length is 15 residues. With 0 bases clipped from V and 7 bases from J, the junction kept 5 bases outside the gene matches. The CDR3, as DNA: TGTGCCAGCAGCTTAGCACTAGCGGAGCTGAATGAGCAGTTCTTC. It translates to CASSLALAELNEQFF.

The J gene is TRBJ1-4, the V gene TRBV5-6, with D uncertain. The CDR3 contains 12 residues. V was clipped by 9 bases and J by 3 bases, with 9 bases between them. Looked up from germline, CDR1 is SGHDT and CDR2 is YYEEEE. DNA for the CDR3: TGTGCCACAGGAACAGCTAATGAAAAACTGTTTTTT. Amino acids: CATGTANEKLFF.

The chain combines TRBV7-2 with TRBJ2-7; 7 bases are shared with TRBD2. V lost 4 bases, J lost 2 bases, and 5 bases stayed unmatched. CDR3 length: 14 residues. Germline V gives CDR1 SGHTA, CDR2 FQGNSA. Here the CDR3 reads CASSSGLVPYEQYF. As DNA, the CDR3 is TGTGCCAGCAGCTCCGGACTAGTTCCCTACGAGCAGTACTTC.

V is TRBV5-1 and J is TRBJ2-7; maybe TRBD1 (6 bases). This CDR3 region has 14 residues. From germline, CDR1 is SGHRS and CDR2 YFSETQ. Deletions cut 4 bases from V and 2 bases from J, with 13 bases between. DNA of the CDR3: TGCGCCAGCAGCCCGACAGGTCCAACCTACGAGCAGTACTTC. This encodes CASSPTGPTYEQYF.

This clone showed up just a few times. The CDR3 is CASSRGGQNIQYF. The CDR3 coding sequence is TGTGCCAGCTCACGGGGGGGCCAAAACATTCAGTACTTC. The chain couples TRBV5-4 to TRBJ2-4; TRBD2 matches 8 bases. Germline loops: CDR1 SGHNT, CDR2 YYREEE (reference sequence). V was pared by 7 bases and J by 5 bases, with 5 bases of the junction left unmatched. The CDR3 extends over 13 amino acids.

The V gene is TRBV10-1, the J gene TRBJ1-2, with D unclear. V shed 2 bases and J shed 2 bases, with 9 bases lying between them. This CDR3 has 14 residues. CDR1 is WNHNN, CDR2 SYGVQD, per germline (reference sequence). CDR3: CASSEGRGNYGYTF. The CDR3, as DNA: TGCGCCAGCAGTGAGGGACGGGGAAACTATGGCTACACCTTC.

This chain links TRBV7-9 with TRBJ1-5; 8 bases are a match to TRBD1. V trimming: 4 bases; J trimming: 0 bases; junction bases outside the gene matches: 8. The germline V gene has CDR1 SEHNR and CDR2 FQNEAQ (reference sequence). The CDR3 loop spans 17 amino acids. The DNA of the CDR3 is TGTGCCAGCAGCTCCTGGACAGGGCTATATAGCAATCAGCCCCAGCATTTT. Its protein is CASSSWTGLYSNQPQHF.

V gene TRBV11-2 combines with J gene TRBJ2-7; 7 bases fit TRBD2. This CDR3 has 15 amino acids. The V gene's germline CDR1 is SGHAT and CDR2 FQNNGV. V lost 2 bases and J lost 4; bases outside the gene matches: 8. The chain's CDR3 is CASSLYLGRAYEQYF. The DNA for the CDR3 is TGTGCCAGCAGCTTATATCTAGGGAGGGCATACGAGCAGTACTTC.

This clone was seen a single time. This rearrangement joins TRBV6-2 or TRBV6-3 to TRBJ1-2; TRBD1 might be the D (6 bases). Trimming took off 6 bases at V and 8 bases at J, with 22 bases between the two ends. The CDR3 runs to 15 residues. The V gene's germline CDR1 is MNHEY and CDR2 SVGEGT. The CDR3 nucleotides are TGTGCCAGCAGCCAGGACAGAGTGGGTTTTTTCGGCTACACCTTC. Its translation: CASSQDRVGFFGYTF.

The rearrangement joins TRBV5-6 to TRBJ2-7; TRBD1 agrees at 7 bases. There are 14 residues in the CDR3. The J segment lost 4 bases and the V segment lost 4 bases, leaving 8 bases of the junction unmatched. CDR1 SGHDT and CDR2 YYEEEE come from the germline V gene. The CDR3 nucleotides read TGTGCCAGCAGCCTACGACAGGGTGGGTACGAGCAGTACTTC. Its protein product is CASSLRQGGYEQYF.

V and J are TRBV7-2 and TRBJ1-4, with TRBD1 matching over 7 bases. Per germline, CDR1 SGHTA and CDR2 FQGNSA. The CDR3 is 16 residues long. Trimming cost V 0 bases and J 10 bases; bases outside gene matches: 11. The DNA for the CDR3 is TGTGCCAGCAGCTTAGCCCCGGACAGGAGGGTGGGAAAACTGTTTTTT. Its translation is CASSLAPDRRVGKLFF.

CDR3 nucleotides: TGCGCCAGCAGCTTGGAGGGGCAGTCCTATTCACCCCTCCACTTT. Encoded protein: CASSLEGQSYSPLHF. V is TRBV5-1 and J is TRBJ1-6; TRBD1 might be the D (5 bases). Germline V gene data show CDR1 as SGHRS and CDR2 as YFSETQ. The CDR3 is 15 amino acids. Trimming removed 0 bases from V and 8 bases from J, with 12 bases in between.

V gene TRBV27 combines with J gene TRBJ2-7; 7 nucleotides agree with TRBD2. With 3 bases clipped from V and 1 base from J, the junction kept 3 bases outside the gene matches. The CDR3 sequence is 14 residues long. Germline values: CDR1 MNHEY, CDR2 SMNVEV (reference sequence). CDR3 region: CASSFRRGSYEQYF. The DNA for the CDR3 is TGTGCCAGCAGTTTTAGGCGGGGGTCCTACGAGCAGTACTTC.

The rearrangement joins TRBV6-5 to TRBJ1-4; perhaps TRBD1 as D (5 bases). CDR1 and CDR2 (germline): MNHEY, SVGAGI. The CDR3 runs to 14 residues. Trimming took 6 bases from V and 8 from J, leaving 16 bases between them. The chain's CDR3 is CASSPGGIGEKLFF. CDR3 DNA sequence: TGTGCCAGCAGCCCGGGGGGGATTGGAGAAAAACTGTTTTTT.

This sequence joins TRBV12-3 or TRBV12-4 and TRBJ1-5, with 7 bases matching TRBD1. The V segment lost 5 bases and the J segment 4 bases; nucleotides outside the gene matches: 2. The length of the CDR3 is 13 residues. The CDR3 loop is CASSGDRNQPQHF. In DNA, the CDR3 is TGTGCCAGCAGTGGGGACAGAAATCAGCCCCAGCATTTT.